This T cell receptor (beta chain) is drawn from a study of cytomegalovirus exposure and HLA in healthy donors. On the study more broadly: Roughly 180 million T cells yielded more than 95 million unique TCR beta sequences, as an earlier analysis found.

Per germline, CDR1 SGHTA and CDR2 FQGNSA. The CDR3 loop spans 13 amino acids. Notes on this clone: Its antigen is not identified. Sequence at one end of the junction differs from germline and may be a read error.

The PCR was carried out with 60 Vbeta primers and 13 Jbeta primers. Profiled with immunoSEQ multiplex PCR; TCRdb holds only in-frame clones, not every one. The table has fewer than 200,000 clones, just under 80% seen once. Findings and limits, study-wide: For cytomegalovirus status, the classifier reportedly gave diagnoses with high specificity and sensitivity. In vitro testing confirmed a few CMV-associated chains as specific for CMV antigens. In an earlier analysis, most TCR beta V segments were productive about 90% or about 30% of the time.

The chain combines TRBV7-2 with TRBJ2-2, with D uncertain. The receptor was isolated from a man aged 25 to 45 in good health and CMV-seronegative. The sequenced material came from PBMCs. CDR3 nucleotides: TGTGCCAGCAGCTTACCTATTACCGAGGAGCTGTTTTTT. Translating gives CASSLPITEELFF. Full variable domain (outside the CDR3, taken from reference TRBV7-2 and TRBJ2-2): GAGVSQSPSNKVTEKGKDVELRCDPISGHTALYWYRQSLGQGLEFLIYFQGNSAPDKSGLPSDRFSAERTGGSVSTLTIQRTQQEDSAVYLCASSLPITEELFFGEGSRLTVL.